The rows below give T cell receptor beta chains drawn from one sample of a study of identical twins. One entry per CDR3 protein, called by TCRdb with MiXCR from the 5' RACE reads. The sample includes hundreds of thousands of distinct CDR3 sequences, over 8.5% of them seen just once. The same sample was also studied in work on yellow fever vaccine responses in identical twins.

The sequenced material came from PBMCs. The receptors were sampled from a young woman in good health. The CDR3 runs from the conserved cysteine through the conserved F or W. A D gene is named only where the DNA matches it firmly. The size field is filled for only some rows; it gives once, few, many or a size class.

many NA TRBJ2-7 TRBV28 TGTGCCAGCACCCATCAGGAAGGGGAACAGCTATACGAGCAGTACTTC CASTHQEGEQLYEQYF
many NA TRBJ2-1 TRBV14 TGTGCCAGCAGCCAACGGTCGAGACTAGTGTCCAATGAGCAGTTCTTC CASSQRSRLVSNEQFF
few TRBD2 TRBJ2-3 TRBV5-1 TGCGCCAGCAGCTTACAATCTAGCGGGAGTCCCACAGATACGCAGTATTTT CASSLQSSGSPTDTQYF
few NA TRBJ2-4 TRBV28 TGTGCCAGCAGTTTATCTAAAGGGGGGAACATTCAGTACTTC CASSLSKGGNIQYF
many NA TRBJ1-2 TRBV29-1 TGCAGCGTTAGAGGCGGTAACTATGGCTACACCTTC CSVRGGNYGYTF
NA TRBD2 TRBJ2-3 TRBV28 TGTGCCAGCAGTTTTCTACTAGCGGGTACAGATACGCAGTATTTT CASSFLLAGTDTQYF
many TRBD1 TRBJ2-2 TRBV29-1 TGCAGCGTTGAAGGGGACAGGGTATCGCGCGGGGAGCTGTTTTTT CSVEGDRVSRGELFF
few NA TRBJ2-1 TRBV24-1 TGTGCCACCAGTGATGCGAATTTGGGGGGGCCTTTCAACAATGAGCAGTTCTTC CATSDANLGGPFNNEQFF
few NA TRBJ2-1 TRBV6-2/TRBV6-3 TGTGCCAGCAGCCCGGCTCTGTTTACTTACAATGAGCAGTTCTTC CASSPALFTYNEQFF
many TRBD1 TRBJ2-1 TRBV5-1 TGCGCCAGCAGCTTTCGACAGGGGTACAATGAGCAGTTCTTC CASSFRQGYNEQFF
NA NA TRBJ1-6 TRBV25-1 TGTGCCAGCAGCAAACCCGGGGGGTCTTCACCCCTCCACTTT CASSKPGGSSPLHF
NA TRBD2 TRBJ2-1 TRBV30 TGTGCCTGGAGTGGTCAACTAGCGGGAGGACACAATGAGCAGTTCTTC CAWSGQLAGGHNEQFF
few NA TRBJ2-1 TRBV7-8 TGTGCCAGCAGCCCATCTCTGGGGGCCAATGAGCAGTTCTTC CASSPSLGANEQFF
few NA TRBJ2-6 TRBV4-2 TGTGCCAGCAGCCAAGAGGACTCTGGGGCCAACGTCCTGACTTTC CASSQEDSGANVLTF
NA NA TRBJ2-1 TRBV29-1 TGCAGCGTTGAAGATTTCGTATCGTCGCAGGGCCCGAGCTCCTACAATGAGCAGTTCTTC CSVEDFVSSQGPSSYNEQFF
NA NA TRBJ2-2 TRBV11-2 TGTGCCAGCCACCCCTTTGGGGGAAACACCGGGGAGCTGTTTTTT CASHPFGGNTGELFF
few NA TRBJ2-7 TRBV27 TGTGCCAGCAGCGTACCGGGGGTGGGGACCTACGAGCAGTACTTC CASSVPGVGTYEQYF
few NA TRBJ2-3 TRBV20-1 TGCAGTGCTAGAGACTTAGAGGGTTCCACAGATACGCAGTATTTT CSARDLEGSTDTQYF
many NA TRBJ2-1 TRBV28 TGTGCCAGCAGTTTAGCCCCGGGCAATGAGCAGTTCTTC CASSLAPGNEQFF
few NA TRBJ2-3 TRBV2 TGTGCCAGCAGTGAAGCGCTAGCCTCTAGCACAGATACGCAGTATTTT CASSEALASSTDTQYF
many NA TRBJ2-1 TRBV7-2 TGTGCCAGCAGCCAAGAACAGCAGATATACAATGAGCAGTTCTTC CASSQEQQIYNEQFF
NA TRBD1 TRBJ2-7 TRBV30 TGTGCCTGGAGTGCAGGGGGAAAATACGAGCAGTACTTC CAWSAGGKYEQYF
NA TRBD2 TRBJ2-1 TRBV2 TGTGCCAGCAGTGAAGGTCTAGCGGGGCTCAATGAGCAGTTCTTC CASSEGLAGLNEQFF
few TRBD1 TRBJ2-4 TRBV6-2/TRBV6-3 TGTGCCAGCAGACCGGGACAGATAGCCAAAAACATTCAGTACTTC CASRPGQIAKNIQYF
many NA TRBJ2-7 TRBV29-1 TGCAGCGTTGAAGCCCCTAACAGGGAGGATTACGAGCAGTACTTC CSVEAPNREDYEQYF
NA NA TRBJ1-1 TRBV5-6 TGTGCCAGCAGCACCCCGCGGCCAGGGAGGACTGAAGCTTTCTTT CASSTPRPGRTEAFF
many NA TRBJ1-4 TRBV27 TGTGCCAGCAGTTTATCGCGAACTAATGAAAAACTGTTTTTT CASSLSRTNEKLFF
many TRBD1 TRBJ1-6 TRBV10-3 TGTGCCACGGGGCAGGGGACAGATAATTCACCCCTCCACTTT CATGQGTDNSPLHF
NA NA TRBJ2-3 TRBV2 TGTGCCAGCCGACCCCACCCTACTCCAGATACGCAGTATTTT CASRPHPTPDTQYF
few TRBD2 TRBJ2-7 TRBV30 TGTGCCTGGAGTGTTAGCGGGAATTCTGCCTACGAGCAGTACTTC CAWSVSGNSAYEQYF
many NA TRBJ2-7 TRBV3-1 TGTGCCAGCAGCCAAGATCTACGGTACGAGCAGTACTTC CASSQDLRYEQYF
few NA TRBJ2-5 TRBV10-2 TGCGCCAGCACTGAAGGACTGTTTCGGGAGACCCAGTACTTC CASTEGLFRETQYF
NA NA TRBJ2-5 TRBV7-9 TGTGCCAGCAGCTCGAAGGGACGTACGAAAGAGACCCAGTACTTC CASSSKGRTKETQYF
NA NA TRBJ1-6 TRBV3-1 TGTGCCAGCAGCCAGGGGAACAATTCACCCCTCCACTTT CASSQGNNSPLHF
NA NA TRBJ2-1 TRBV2 TGTGCCAGCAGTGGATTAGAGGGGCGAGGGAATGTTGAGCAGTTCTTC CASSGLEGRGNVEQFF